This T cell receptor beta chain was captured by sequencing in a study of shared clonotypes between healthy human individuals. General study findings and limits: Blood was the sole source, and tissue repertoires probably differ. The expectation was that sequencing depth would affect clonotype sharing among donors.

The study enrolled healthy HIV-negative adults without recent acute infections or vaccinations as donors. V lost 5 bases, J lost 2 bases, and 13 bases lay in between. Germline V gene sequence: CDR1 SNHLY, CDR2 FYNNEI. The CDR3 covers 15 residues. Data came from immunoSEQ multiplex PCR; TCRdb stores just in-frame clones and leaves some out. The profile shows approximately 500,000 clones, 79% of them singletons. As for this clone: Its specificity is not known.

The J gene is TRBJ2-1, the V gene TRBV2, with unresolved D. Sequenced sample: PBMCs. This clonotype was obtained from a woman between 40 and 55 years old in good health. Some clones in this sample may be carry-over from other donors' samples. The CDR3 DNA sequence: TGTGCCAGCAGTCGGAGTGGCGCTCCCTACAATGAGCAGTTCTTC. Translated: CASSRSGAPYNEQFF.